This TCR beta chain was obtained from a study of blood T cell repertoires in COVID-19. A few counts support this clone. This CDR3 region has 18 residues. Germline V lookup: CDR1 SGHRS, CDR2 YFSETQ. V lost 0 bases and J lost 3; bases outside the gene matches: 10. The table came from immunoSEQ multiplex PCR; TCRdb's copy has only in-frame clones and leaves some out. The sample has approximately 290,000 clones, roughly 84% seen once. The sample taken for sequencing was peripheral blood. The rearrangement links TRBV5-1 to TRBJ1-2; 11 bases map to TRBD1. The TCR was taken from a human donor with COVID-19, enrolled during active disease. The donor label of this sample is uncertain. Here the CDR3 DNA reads TGCGCCAGCAGCTTGGAGCCCCACGGACAGGGGGCTGACTATGGCTACACCTTC. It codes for CASSLEPHGQGADYGYTF. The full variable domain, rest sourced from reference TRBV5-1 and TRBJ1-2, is KAGVTQTPRYLIKTRGQQVTLSCSPISGHRSVSWYQQTPGQGLQFLFEYFSETQRNKGNFPGRFSGRQFSNSRSEMNVSTLELGDSALYLCASSLEPHGQGADYGYTFGSGTRLTVV.